These T cell receptor beta chains were read from a single sample in a study of shared clonotypes between healthy human individuals. Repertoires were generated with immunoSEQ multiplex PCR, while TCRdb's copy carries only in-frame clones and drops some. Of millions of clones in the sample, 95% were seen once. Sequencing was carried out using naive CD4+ T cells sorted from blood. The receptors stem from a man aged 18 to 29 in good health. The CDR3 runs from the conserved cysteine through the conserved F or W. The order of the fields is J gene, V gene, D gene, clone size, CDR3 length, CDR3 DNA, CDR3 protein. A D gene is named only where the DNA matches it firmly. Not every row has a clone size; where given, it reads once, few, many or a size class.

J: TRBJ1-2; V: TRBV4-2; D: .; size: once; length: 16; DNA: TGTGCCAGCAGCCAAGCCGCGGGCTCCGTTAACTATGGCTACACCTTC; CDR3: CASSQAAGSVNYGYTF
J: TRBJ2-1; V: TRBV10-3; D: .; size: .; length: 12; DNA: TGTGCCATCAAGGGACAAAACAATGAGCAGTTCTTC; CDR3: CAIKGQNNEQFF
J: TRBJ1-3; V: TRBV11-3; D: .; size: .; length: 15; DNA: TGTGCCAGCAGCTTAGATCCAGGGAGAGGAAACACCATATATTTT; CDR3: CASSLDPGRGNTIYF
J: TRBJ2-7; V: TRBV6-5; D: .; size: once; length: 14; DNA: TGTGCCAGCAGTACCCCGGGACCTCCGTACGAGCAGTACTTC; CDR3: CASSTPGPPYEQYF
J: TRBJ2-7; V: TRBV11-2; D: .; size: .; length: 14; DNA: TGTGCCAGCAGCTTAGACCGGACAGCCTACGAGCAGTACTTC; CDR3: CASSLDRTAYEQYF
J: TRBJ2-7; V: TRBV6-5; D: TRBD2; size: .; length: 14; DNA: TGTGCCAGCAGTTTCGGGACTAGCGTCTACGAGCAGTACTTC; CDR3: CASSFGTSVYEQYF
J: TRBJ2-1; V: TRBV9; D: TRBD2; size: .; length: 17; DNA: TGTGCCAGCAACCCAGGGACTAGCGGGGGGTTTTACAATGAGCAGTTCTTC; CDR3: CASNPGTSGGFYNEQFF
J: TRBJ1-6; V: TRBV7-2; D: .; size: .; length: 14; DNA: TGTGCCAGCAGCTTTACTTTACTCAATTCACCCCTCCACTTT; CDR3: CASSFTLLNSPLHF
J: TRBJ2-1; V: TRBV29-1; D: TRBD1; size: .; length: 19; DNA: TGCAGCGTTCGGATCCGGACAGGGACCAACCTGAATGTGGGCAATGAGCAGTTCTTC; CDR3: CSVRIRTGTNLNVGNEQFF
J: TRBJ2-3; V: TRBV10-3; D: TRBD2; size: .; length: 16; DNA: TGTGCCACAACCGGGACTAGCGGCCTAAGCACAGATACGCAGTATTTT; CDR3: CATTGTSGLSTDTQYF
J: TRBJ2-5; V: TRBV19; D: TRBD2; size: .; length: 16; DNA: TGTGCCAGTAGTCCGCGAGGTGGCGGGGGTTTGGAGACCCAGTACTTC; CDR3: CASSPRGGGGLETQYF
J: TRBJ1-2; V: TRBV18; D: .; size: .; length: 13; DNA: TGTGCCAGCTCGCTGGGACAACCCTATGGCTACACCTTC; CDR3: CASSLGQPYGYTF
J: TRBJ2-7; V: TRBV28; D: TRBD1; size: .; length: 12; DNA: TGTGCCAGCAGCCTACAGGGGTCCGAGCAGTACTTC; CDR3: CASSLQGSEQYF
J: TRBJ2-7; V: TRBV1; D: .; size: .; length: 13; DNA: TGCACCCGGGGACAGGCGCGGCTGGGCGAGCAGTACTTC; CDR3: CTRGQARLGEQYF
J: TRBJ1-3; V: TRBV19; D: TRBD1; size: .; length: 15; DNA: TGTGCCAGTAACGTCCGGACAGGGGGCGGAAACACCATATATTTT; CDR3: CASNVRTGGGNTIYF
J: TRBJ2-7; V: TRBV6-1; D: .; size: .; length: 16; DNA: TGTGCCAGCAGTGCCACAGGCTCAGGGGGGACTTACGAGCAGTACTTC; CDR3: CASSATGSGGTYEQYF
J: TRBJ1-6; V: TRBV6-1; D: .; size: .; length: 15; DNA: TGTGCCAGCAGTTTGGACAGTGCCTATAATTCACCCCTCCACTTT; CDR3: CASSLDSAYNSPLHF
J: TRBJ1-3; V: TRBV4-1; D: .; size: .; length: 15; DNA: TGCGCCAGCAGCCAGTTTGCTTTCTCTGGAAACACCATATATTTT; CDR3: CASSQFAFSGNTIYF
J: TRBJ1-1; V: TRBV7-9; D: .; size: .; length: 13; DNA: TGTGCCACCACCTCACAGCTGAACACTGAAGCTTTCTTT; CDR3: CATTSQLNTEAFF
J: TRBJ1-1; V: TRBV19; D: .; size: once; length: 16; DNA: TGTGCCAGTACCGTACCCCGGGTGGGCCGCCACACTGAAGCTTTCTTT; CDR3: CASTVPRVGRHTEAFF
J: TRBJ2-3; V: TRBV10-3; D: TRBD2; size: .; length: 14; DNA: TGTGCCACGACCTGGGACTACCGCACAGATACGCAGTATTTT; CDR3: CATTWDYRTDTQYF
J: TRBJ2-2; V: TRBV11-3; D: TRBD1; size: .; length: 19; DNA: TGTGCCAGCAGCCGGGGACCCGTGATCGACAGGGCGAGCACCGGGGAGCTGTTTTTT; CDR3: CASSRGPVIDRASTGELFF
J: TRBJ1-4; V: TRBV9; D: .; size: .; length: 13; DNA: TGTGCCAGCAGTGGACAGACTAATGAAAAACTGTTTTTT; CDR3: CASSGQTNEKLFF
J: TRBJ1-2; V: TRBV25-1; D: TRBD1; size: .; length: 14; DNA: TGTGCCAGCAGTGATGGACAGGGAATGTATGGCTACACCTTC; CDR3: CASSDGQGMYGYTF
J: TRBJ1-3; V: TRBV5-4; D: .; size: .; length: 14; DNA: TGTGCCAGCAGCTTAGGGGCGACGGGAAACACCATATATTTT; CDR3: CASSLGATGNTIYF
J: TRBJ2-3; V: TRBV18; D: TRBD2; size: .; length: 19; DNA: TGTGCCAGCTCACCAGGAAGCCACGGCCTTGGGGGGGGCACAGATACGCAGTATTTT; CDR3: CASSPGSHGLGGGTDTQYF
J: TRBJ1-5; V: TRBV5-6; D: .; size: .; length: 14; DNA: TGTGCCAGCAGCTTGGCATTGTCAAATCAGCCCCAGCATTTT; CDR3: CASSLALSNQPQHF